The 31 T cell receptor beta chains below all came from one sample that was sequenced in a study of beta chain features in type 1 diabetes. TCRB transcripts that were expressed got sequenced, as all of the isolated RNA had been reverse transcribed. The table came from immunoSEQ multiplex PCR; TCRdb's copy has only in-frame clones and leaves some out. This sample has tens of thousands of clones, with under 35% found just once. The sequenced sample consisted of stem cell memory CD4+ T cells from blood. The receptors stem from a woman aged 18-29 years in good health.

This clone was detected only a few times. The rearrangement uses TRBV10-3 and TRBJ1-3; D remains unclear. V was pared by 2 bases and J by 1 base, with 6 bases between. This CDR3 has 14 amino acids. CDR1 is ENHRY and CDR2 is SYGVKD in the germline V gene. The CDR3 is CAISEGLSGNTIYF. CDR3 in DNA: TGTGCCATCAGTGAGGGACTTTCTGGAAACACCATATATTTT.

This chain uses TRBV29-1 with TRBJ1-4; D gene uncertain. The CDR3 spans 14 residues. The germline V and J ends were trimmed by 0 bases and 8 bases, with 13 bases remaining between them. The V gene's germline CDR1 is SQVTM and CDR2 ANQGSEA. CDR3 amino acids: CSVEDVHRGEKLFF. The CDR3 DNA reads TGCAGCGTTGAAGATGTCCACAGAGGGGAAAAACTGTTTTTT.

This clone occurred a few times. This rearrangement joins TRBV13 to TRBJ2-7, with TRBD1 matching 7 bases. Germline V CDR1 and CDR2: PRHDT, FYEKMQ (reference sequence). This CDR3 region has 14 residues. The V segment lost 3 bases and the J segment 0 bases; nucleotides outside the gene matches: 2. DNA for the CDR3: TGTGCCAGCAGCTTGGGACAGAGCTCCTACGAGCAGTACTTC. Translation: CASSLGQSSYEQYF.

This chain links TRBV9 with TRBJ2-5; 7 bases fit TRBD1. The CDR3 runs to 16 residues. V lost 0 bases, J lost 1 base, and 6 bases stayed unmatched. Germline loops: CDR1 SGDLS, CDR2 YYNGEE. CDR3 nucleotides: TGTGCCAGCAGCGTAGCCAATACAGGGGTCCAAGAGACCCAGTACTTC. It encodes CASSVANTGVQETQYF.

CDR3 nucleotide sequence: TGTGCCAGCAGCCCAGTCCCGGGACAGGGTCAGAAAGCCTACGAGCAGTACTTC. Amino acid sequence: CASSPVPGQGQKAYEQYF. The gene calls are TRBV25-1 and TRBJ2-7; 9 bases agree with TRBD1. With V trimmed by 6 bases and J by 2 bases, 17 bases remained unmatched. CDR3 size: 18 residues. Germline V gene data show CDR1 as MGHDK and CDR2 as SYGVNS.

V gene TRBV6-6 combines with J gene TRBJ2-7; 8 nucleotides match TRBD2. The CDR3 runs 16 residues. Trimming at V came to 2 bases and at J to 2 bases, leaving 8 bases not matched to a gene. Germline assignment: CDR1 MNHNY and CDR2 SVGAGI (reference sequence). Here the CDR3 DNA reads TGTGCCAGCAGTTACCCCATGAACGGGGGGGCCTACGAGCAGTACTTC. This sequence encodes CASSYPMNGGAYEQYF.

This clone was counted a single time. The CDR3 spells CASSALYREPGNQPQHF. CDR3 nucleotide sequence: TGTGCCAGCAGCGCCCTTTACAGGGAGCCGGGCAATCAGCCCCAGCATTTT. The rearrangement links TRBV7-2 to TRBJ1-5; D is perhaps TRBD1 (6 bases). Germline V CDR1 and CDR2: SGHTA, FQGNSA. The CDR3 extends over 17 amino acids. V was trimmed by 5 bases and J by 2 bases, leaving 19 bases between them. The full variable domain, its missing parts supplied by reference TRBV7-2 and TRBJ1-5, is GAGVSQSPSNKVTEKGKDVELRCDPISGHTALYWYRQSLGQGLEFLIYFQGNSAPDKSGLPSDRFSAERTGGSVSTLTIQRTQQEDSAVYLCASSALYREPGNQPQHFGDGTRLSIL.

CDR3 protein: CASSLRGPNYGYTF. The DNA for the CDR3 is TGTGCCAGCAGCCTCAGGGGACCTAACTATGGCTACACCTTC. The V call is TRBV5-6, the J call TRBJ1-2, with D perhaps matching TRBD1 (6 bases). The germline V gene encodes CDR1 SGHDT and CDR2 YYEEEE. CDR3 length: 14 residues. The V gene lost 4 bases and the J gene lost 0 bases, with 10 bases spanning the gap.

The chain is built from TRBV5-1 and TRBJ1-1, with D perhaps TRBD1 (5 bases). Germline V gives CDR1 SGHRS, CDR2 YFSETQ. The CDR3 is 14 residues long. Between the trimmed V and J ends, which lost 0 bases and 2 bases, there was a span of 8 bases. CDR3 region: CASSLGRANTEAFF. CDR3 DNA sequence: TGCGCCAGCAGCTTGGGCAGGGCAAACACTGAAGCTTTCTTT.

This clone showed up just a few times. CDR3 sequence reads: CASKIQGPAGTYEQYF. The DNA for the CDR3 is TGTGCCAGCAAAATCCAGGGGCCTGCGGGTACCTACGAGCAGTACTTC. The gene calls are TRBV9 and TRBJ2-7; tentative D call: TRBD1 (6 bases). V was shortened by 6 bases and J by 2 bases, with 21 bases between the two germline ends. There are 16 residues in the CDR3. The germline V gene has CDR1 SGDLS and CDR2 YYNGEE.

The chain joins TRBV11-2 to TRBJ2-7, with 10 bases aligning to TRBD2. The ends lost 6 bases at V and 3 bases at J; junction bases unmatched: 5. Germline V CDR1 and CDR2: SGHAT, FQNNGV. There are 14 residues in the CDR3. The CDR3, as DNA: TGTGCCAGCAGACTGGGACTAGCGTACTACGAGCAGTACTTC. Its translation is CASRLGLAYYEQYF. Using reference TRBV11-2 and TRBJ2-7 for the parts outside the CDR3, the full variable domain is EAGVAQSPRYKIIEKRQSVAFWCNPISGHATLYWYQQILGQGPKLLIQFQNNGVVDDSQLPKDRFSAERLKGVDSTLKIQPAKLEDSAVYLCASRLGLAYYEQYFGPGTRLTVT.

This clone was detected only a few times. V is TRBV5-1 and J is TRBJ2-3; D gene ambiguous. The CDR3 loop spans 15 amino acids. Germline lookup yields CDR1 SGHRS and CDR2 YFSETQ. V lost 4 bases, J lost 0 bases, and 12 bases lay in between. The CDR3 sequence is CASSPSLQSTDTQYF. The CDR3 nucleotides read TGCGCCAGCAGCCCCAGCCTACAGAGCACAGATACGCAGTATTTT.

This clone was found a few times. This chain joins TRBV18 and TRBJ1-4, with 7 bases identical to TRBD1. The CDR3 consists of 14 residues. The trim removed 6 bases at V and 6 bases at J, leaving 7 bases unmatched. Germline lookup yields CDR1 KGHSH and CDR2 LQKENI. The CDR3 DNA is TGTGCCAGCTCCCTCAGACAGGGCGATGAAAAACTGTTTTTT. The encoded protein is CASSLRQGDEKLFF.

This clone was detected a few times. The DNA of the CDR3 is TGTGCCAGCAGTGGGGCCGGGACTAGCTCCGATACGCAGTATTTT. Translation gives CASSGAGTSSDTQYF. The V gene is TRBV7-9, the J gene TRBJ2-3; 9 positions match TRBD2. Germline values: CDR1 SEHNR, CDR2 FQNEAQ (reference sequence). The CDR3 has 15 residues. V lost 6 bases, J lost 6 bases, and 10 bases stayed unmatched.

This clone was counted a few times. The chain couples TRBV13 to TRBJ2-7, with a tentative D call TRBD1 (6 bases). Trimming pared 5 bases from V and 0 bases from J, leaving 14 bases between. This CDR3 region has 15 residues. Germline V CDR1 and CDR2: PRHDT, FYEKMQ (reference sequence). For the CDR3, the DNA is TGTGCCAGCAGCACTGCCCAAGGGGGCTCCTACGAGCAGTACTTC. It yields the protein CASSTAQGGSYEQYF.

This clone has a count of ten or more. The rearrangement joins TRBV18 to TRBJ2-3, with a possible D match to TRBD1 (5 bases). This CDR3 comprises 17 residues. The V end was cut by 0 bases, the J end by 1 base, with 14 bases between. Germline V gene sequence: CDR1 KGHSH, CDR2 LQKENI. The CDR3, as DNA: TGTGCCAGCTCACCACCTTGGGGCTCCTCCGGCACAGATACGCAGTATTTT. Its protein is CASSPPWGSSGTDTQYF.

The J gene is TRBJ1-5, the V gene TRBV30, with TRBD1 matching over 9 bases. Per the germline V gene, CDR1 is GTSNPN and CDR2 is SVGIG (reference sequence). Unmatched junction bases numbered 6, after V lost 5 bases and J lost 4 bases. This CDR3 has 14 residues. The CDR3 loop is CAWGGGQGNQPQHF. CDR3 DNA sequence: TGTGCCTGGGGGGGAGGACAGGGGAATCAGCCCCAGCATTTT.

The CDR3 loop is CSAGTRYEQFF. DNA for the CDR3: TGCAGTGCCGGGACTAGATATGAGCAGTTCTTC. The chain couples TRBV20-1 to TRBJ2-1, with 8 bases that match TRBD2. The germline V gene has CDR1 DFQATT and CDR2 SNEGSKA (reference sequence). V was clipped by 6 bases and J by 8 bases; unmatched bases: 3. The CDR3 has 11 amino acids.

The V and J genes are TRBV9 and TRBJ2-3, with 7 bases fitting TRBD2. This CDR3 comprises 15 residues. Germline CDR1 is SGDLS and CDR2 is YYNGEE. With V trimmed by 4 bases and J by 6 bases, 11 bases remained unmatched. Written as DNA, the CDR3 is TGTGCCAGCAGCATGCAAGGGAGGGAGGCCGATACGCAGTATTTT. This sequence encodes CASSMQGREADTQYF.

CDR3 in amino acids: CASRLTSGNEQYF. In nucleotides, the CDR3 is TGTGCCAGCAGGTTGACTAGCGGGAACGAGCAGTACTTC. J is TRBJ2-7 and V is TRBV5-6; TRBD2 agrees at 11 bases. CDR1 is SGHDT and CDR2 is YYEEEE in the germline V gene. Trimming at V came to 5 bases and at J to 5 bases, leaving 3 bases not matched to a gene. The CDR3 has 13 amino acids. Full variable domain (missing parts from reference TRBV5-6 and TRBJ2-7): DAGVTQSPTHLIKTRGQQVTLRCSPKSGHDTVSWYQQALGQGPQFIFQYYEEEERQRGNFPDRFSGHQFPNYSSELNVNALLLGDSALYLCASRLTSGNEQYFGPGTRLTVT.

This clone came up a few times. The V and J genes are TRBV5-6 and TRBJ2-5; no firm D call. This CDR3 comprises 11 residues. Germline loops: CDR1 SGHDT, CDR2 YYEEEE. The V end lost 6 bases, the J end lost 5 bases, and 8 bases lay between the germline ends. Here the CDR3 DNA reads TGTGCCAGCAACCTAGTGGAGACCCAGTACTTC. Amino acids: CASNLVETQYF.

The chain recombines TRBV30 with TRBJ1-1; 7 positions match TRBD1. Looked up from germline, CDR1 is GTSNPN and CDR2 is SVGIG (reference sequence). The CDR3 totals 15 residues. With V trimmed by 2 bases and J by 4 bases, 10 bases remained unmatched. The CDR3 region has the DNA TGTGCCTGGAGTCGGGAGGGGGCTGTAGTCACTGAAGCTTTCTTT. Encoded protein: CAWSREGAVVTEAFF.

V gene TRBV25-1 combines with J gene TRBJ1-2, with 7 nucleotides matching TRBD1. The germline V gene encodes CDR1 MGHDK and CDR2 SYGVNS. This CDR3 is built from 14 residues. V was pared by 3 bases and J by 4 bases, with 5 bases of the junction left unmatched. CDR3 residues: CASSDTDRVYGYTF. CDR3 nucleotide sequence: TGTGCCAGCAGTGATACCGACAGGGTCTATGGCTACACCTTC.

J is TRBJ1-6 and V is TRBV19; the D gene is possibly TRBD1 (5 bases). Germline V CDR1 and CDR2: LNHDA, SQIVND (reference sequence). V lost 6 bases, J lost 3 bases, and 9 bases lay in between. This CDR3 comprises 14 residues. The CDR3 sequence is CASRRQYYNSPLHF. The CDR3 DNA sequence: TGTGCCAGTAGGAGACAGTACTATAATTCACCCCTCCACTTT.

The chain couples TRBV23-1 to TRBJ2-7; no reliable D call. TRBV23-1 is classed as an ORF, of uncertain function. The CDR3 has 15 amino acids. V lost 0 bases and J 2 bases, leaving 11 bases between the germline ends. The CDR3 nucleotides are TGCGCCAGCAGTCAATCCCCCAGGTTTGCCTACGAGCAGTACTTC. Its protein is CASSQSPRFAYEQYF.

This chain joins TRBV18 and TRBJ1-2; 8 nucleotides match TRBD1. The CDR3 contains 14 residues. The V segment lost 1 base and the J segment 3 bases; nucleotides outside the gene matches: 1. The germline gives CDR1 KGHSH, CDR2 LQKENI. CDR3: CASSPQTGDYGYTF. The DNA for the CDR3 is TGTGCCAGCTCACCACAGACAGGGGACTATGGCTACACCTTC.

The table lists this clone with a few counts. This chain uses TRBV7-9 with TRBJ2-5, with a weak D call TRBD2 (5 bases). The CDR3 spans 14 residues. Germline V CDR1 and CDR2: SEHNR, FQNEAQ (reference sequence). V was clipped by 6 bases and J by 1 base, with 12 bases between them. The CDR3 DNA is TGTGCCAGCAGTAGAGGGCTAGCCCAAGAGACCCAGTACTTC. It specifies CASSRGLAQETQYF.

The V and J genes are TRBV10-3 and TRBJ2-7, with 12 bases lining up with TRBD1. The germline V gene has CDR1 ENHRY and CDR2 SYGVKD. V was clipped by 6 bases and J by 0 bases; unmatched bases: 9. CDR3 length: 17 residues. The CDR3 coding sequence is TGTGCCATCAGGCCGGGACAGGGGGCTTCCCTCTCCTACGAGCAGTACTTC. Protein: CAIRPGQGASLSYEQYF.

The V and J genes are TRBV2 and TRBJ2-1; 8 nucleotides align to TRBD2. Germline V lookup: CDR1 SNHLY, CDR2 FYNNEI. Unmatched junction bases numbered 4, after V lost 3 bases and J lost 3 bases. The CDR3 covers 15 residues. CDR3 coding DNA: TGTGCCAGCAGTGATAGCGGGGCCGACTACAATGAGCAGTTCTTC. Translating gives CASSDSGADYNEQFF.

J is TRBJ2-7 and V is TRBV7-2; weak D call: TRBD1 (5 bases). Germline loops: CDR1 SGHTA, CDR2 FQGNSA. Trimming left V 1 base short and J 0 bases short, with 7 bases between. The CDR3 sequence is 14 residues long. CDR3 sequence: CASSLGRASYEQYF. CDR3 nucleotide sequence: TGTGCCAGCAGCTTAGGCAGGGCCTCCTACGAGCAGTACTTC.

A few counts support this clone. The same CDR3 arises from other DNA sequences in this sample as well. V and J are TRBV2 and TRBJ1-5, with 10 bases aligning to TRBD1. The CDR3 is made up of 14 amino acids. Germline V lookup: CDR1 SNHLY, CDR2 FYNNEI. V dropped 5 bases and J dropped 5; count of bases not matched to a gene: 3. CDR3 in amino acids: CASSQDRGDQPQHF. CDR3 DNA sequence: TGTGCCAGCAGTCAGGACAGGGGGGATCAGCCCCAGCATTTT.